The clone carrying this TCR beta chain occurred once. Data came from immunoSEQ multiplex PCR; TCRdb stores just in-frame clones and leaves some out. The sample lists more than 250,000 clones, around nine tenths occurring once. The data were taken from a study of blood T cell repertoires in COVID-19. From germline, CDR1 is SGHTA and CDR2 FQGTGA. V lost 5 bases and J lost 4, with 12 bases in between. This CDR3 has 13 amino acids. The sequence was collected from a middle-aged woman who had recovered from COVID-19. Source material: PBMCs or T cells enriched from blood (not recorded which). The chain is built from TRBV7-3 and TRBJ2-7, with D possibly being TRBD1 (6 bases). DNA of the CDR3: TGTGCCAGCAGCCCGACGACAGGATACGAGCAGTACTTC. Translated, it gives CASSPTTGYEQYF.